Listed below are T cell receptor beta chains from one sample, sequenced in a study of CD8+ T cells in alopecia areata. Produced via immunoSEQ multiplex PCR; TCRdb's table is partial and in-frame only. The table has under 250,000 clones, around three fifths seen once. The material sequenced was CD4+ T cells sorted from blood, taken at week 0. Every receptor here comes from a human donor with alopecia areata. Each CDR3 is given with its conserved first and last residue. A D gene is named only where the DNA matches it firmly. Clone sizes are given selectively: once, few, many, or a class where the clone is expanded.

abundance	v_gene	d_gene	len	j_gene	CDR3nt	CDR3aa
-	TRBV30	-	13	TRBJ1-1	TGTGCCTGGAGAGGAGGGCTGGGCACTGAAGCTTTCTTT	CAWRGGLGTEAFF
-	TRBV30	-	14	TRBJ1-2	TGTGCCTGGACACCTCCTCAATCTAACTATGGCTACACCTTC	CAWTPPQSNYGYTF
-	TRBV29-1	TRBD1	14	TRBJ1-2	TGCAGCGTTGCCGGCATGACAGGGATCTATGGCTACACCTTC	CSVAGMTGIYGYTF
once	TRBV15	-	13	TRBJ1-4	TGTGCCACCAGCAGAGATATAACAAGGCTCCTGTTTTTT	CATSRDITRLLFF
-	TRBV30	-	14	TRBJ1-4	TGTGCCTTGACTATGGGACCGATTAATGAAAAACTGTTTTTT	CALTMGPINEKLFF
-	TRBV20-1	-	11	TRBJ2-3	TGCAGTGCTAGAGCGGGGGATACGCAGTATTTT	CSARAGDTQYF
-	TRBV19	TRBD1	15	TRBJ2-1	TGTGCCAGTCAGAACGACAGGGGGAGGCACAATGAGCAGTTCTTC	CASQNDRGRHNEQFF
-	TRBV19	-	15	TRBJ2-5	TGTGCCAGTACAAACCCGGGACGGGGATTCGAGACCCAGTACTTC	CASTNPGRGFETQYF
-	TRBV29-1	-	12	TRBJ1-1	TGCAGCGTTGATCGGGGGAACACTGAAGCTTTCTTT	CSVDRGNTEAFF
-	TRBV5-4	-	13	TRBJ1-1	TGTGCCAGCTGGACAGCGAGGAACACTGAAGCTTTCTTT	CASWTARNTEAFF
-	TRBV30	TRBD1	14	TRBJ1-2	TGTGCCTGGGGGGGACAGACGGCTAACTATGGCTACACCTTC	CAWGGQTANYGYTF
once	TRBV9	TRBD2	14	TRBJ2-1	TGTGCCAGCAGCTGGCGGGAGGCGTACAATGAGCAGTTCTTC	CASSWREAYNEQFF
-	TRBV6-1	-	15	TRBJ1-5	TGTGCCAGCAGGGGCAGGGAATCTAGCAATCAGCCCCAGCATTTT	CASRGRESSNQPQHF
few	TRBV29-1	-	16	TRBJ2-4	TGCAGCGTTGCCGAGACAGCGGCCTTCGCCAAAAACATTCAGTACTTC	CSVAETAAFAKNIQYF
-	TRBV5-4	TRBD2	15	TRBJ2-7	TGTGCCAGCAGCTTGGCCCGGCGGGGAGGGTCCGAGCAGTACTTC	CASSLARRGGSEQYF
few	TRBV27	-	11	TRBJ2-4	TGTGCCAGCAGTACAAGTGACATTCAGTACTTC	CASSTSDIQYF
-	TRBV7-3	TRBD1	15	TRBJ2-5	TGTGCCAGCAGCTTAACCGGACAGGAACAGGGGACCCAGTACTTC	CASSLTGQEQGTQYF
-	TRBV25-1	-	13	TRBJ2-1	TGTGCCAGCAGTGATTCGCAGTTCAATGAGCAGTTCTTC	CASSDSQFNEQFF
few	TRBV30	TRBD1	13	TRBJ2-7	TGTGCCTGGAGCATAGACAGGGTCTACGAGCAGTACTTC	CAWSIDRVYEQYF
-	TRBV30	-	13	TRBJ2-7	TGTGCCTGGAGTCCACTGTTAACCTACGAGCAGTACTTC	CAWSPLLTYEQYF
few	TRBV29-1	TRBD1	14	TRBJ1-3	TGCAGCGCTCAACAGGGGGGGACTGGAAACACCATATATTTT	CSAQQGGTGNTIYF
few	TRBV5-1	-	18	TRBJ1-4	TGCGCCAGCAGCTACTCAGCGGGGCCTTATGCAACTAATGAAAAACTGTTTTTT	CASSYSAGPYATNEKLFF
-	TRBV19	-	11	TRBJ2-7	TGTGCCAGCACCATGGGGTACGAGCAGTACTTC	CASTMGYEQYF
-	TRBV29-1	-	16	TRBJ1-3	TGCAGCGTTGAGTCCCAGGGACTTTCCTCTGGAAACACCATATATTTT	CSVESQGLSSGNTIYF
few	TRBV9	-	12	TRBJ2-1	TGTGCCAGCAGCGTAGAGTACGGTGAGCAGTTCTTC	CASSVEYGEQFF
-	TRBV9	TRBD2	17	TRBJ2-3	TGTGCCAGCAGCGTAGGGTCATCGGGGAGGGCCAAAGATACGCAGTATTTT	CASSVGSSGRAKDTQYF
few	TRBV19	TRBD1	15	TRBJ2-7	TGTGCCAGTAGTATAGCGGGGACAGGAGCCTACGAGCAGTACTTC	CASSIAGTGAYEQYF
few	TRBV29-1	TRBD1	13	TRBJ2-3	TGCAGCGTGGAACAGGGGTACACAGATACGCAGTATTTT	CSVEQGYTDTQYF
-	TRBV6-5	-	15	TRBJ1-2	TGTGCCAGCAGTTCCCGGGGATCACATAACTATGGCTACACCTTC	CASSSRGSHNYGYTF
few	TRBV2	TRBD1	14	TRBJ2-5	TGTGCCAGCAGTGTACAGGGGTCCCAAGAGACCCAGTACTTC	CASSVQGSQETQYF
once	TRBV5-6	-	13	TRBJ2-3	TGTGCCAGCAGCCGGCCGGGAACAGATACGCAGTATTTT	CASSRPGTDTQYF
-	TRBV5-1	TRBD1	15	TRBJ2-4	TGCGCCAGCAGCTTGTTAGGAGACAGGGCAAACATTCAGTACTTC	CASSLLGDRANIQYF
once	TRBV9	-	15	TRBJ2-7	TGTGCCAGCAGCGTAGGGGCAGGCAGAACCTACGAGCAGTACTTC	CASSVGAGRTYEQYF
-	TRBV25-1	-	16	TRBJ2-6	TGTGCCAGCAGTGAACGGGGTATCTCTGGGGCCAACGTCCTGACTTTC	CASSERGISGANVLTF
-	TRBV29-1	-	12	TRBJ2-2	TGCAGCGTTCGTCGGAACACCGGGGAGCTGTTTTTT	CSVRRNTGELFF
-	TRBV29-1	-	14	TRBJ1-1	TGCAGCGCATACTATCTTACAGGGCGAACTGAAGCTTTCTTT	CSAYYLTGRTEAFF
few	TRBV29-1	-	12	TRBJ1-5	TGCAGCGTTGCGGGAGGCGGTCAGCCCCAGCATTTT	CSVAGGGQPQHF
-	TRBV6-6	-	12	TRBJ2-1	TGTGCCAGCAGTTACGTCGACAATGAGCAGTTCTTC	CASSYVDNEQFF
-	TRBV7-9	TRBD1	14	TRBJ1-1	TGTGCCAGCAGAAGGTGGACAGGGAACACTGAAGCTTTCTTT	CASRRWTGNTEAFF
-	TRBV9	TRBD1	15	TRBJ2-3	TGTGCCAGCAGCGTGGACAGGGTTAGCACAGATACGCAGTATTTT	CASSVDRVSTDTQYF
-	TRBV6-5	-	14	TRBJ1-1	TGTGCCAGCAGCCGACCGACAGGGAACACTGAAGCTTTCTTT	CASSRPTGNTEAFF
-	TRBV15	-	13	TRBJ2-3	TGTGCCACGAGGGACTCTAGCACAGATACGCAGTATTTT	CATRDSSTDTQYF